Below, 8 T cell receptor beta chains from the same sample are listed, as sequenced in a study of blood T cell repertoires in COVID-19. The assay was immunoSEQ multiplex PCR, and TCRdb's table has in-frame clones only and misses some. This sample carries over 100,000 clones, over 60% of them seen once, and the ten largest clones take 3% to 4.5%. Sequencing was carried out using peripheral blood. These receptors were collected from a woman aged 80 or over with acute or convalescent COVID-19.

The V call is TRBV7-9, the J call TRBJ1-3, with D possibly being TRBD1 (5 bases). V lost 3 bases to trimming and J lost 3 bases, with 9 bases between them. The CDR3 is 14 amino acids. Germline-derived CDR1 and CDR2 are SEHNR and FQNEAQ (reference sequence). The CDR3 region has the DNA TGTGCCAGCAGCTTTGCAGGGTTTGGAAACACCATATATTTT. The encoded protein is CASSFAGFGNTIYF.

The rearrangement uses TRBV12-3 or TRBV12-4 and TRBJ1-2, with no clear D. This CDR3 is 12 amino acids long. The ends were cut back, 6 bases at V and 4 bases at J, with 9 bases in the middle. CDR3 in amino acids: CASSGDGYGYTF. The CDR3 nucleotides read TGTGCCAGCAGCGGAGACGGCTATGGCTACACCTTC.

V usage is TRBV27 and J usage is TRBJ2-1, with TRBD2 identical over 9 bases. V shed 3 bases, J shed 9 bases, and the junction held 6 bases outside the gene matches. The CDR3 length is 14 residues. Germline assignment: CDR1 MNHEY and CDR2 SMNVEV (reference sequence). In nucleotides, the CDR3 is TGTGCCAGCAGTTTTGCGGGGGGGGGTGGTGAGCAGTTCTTC. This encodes CASSFAGGGGEQFF.

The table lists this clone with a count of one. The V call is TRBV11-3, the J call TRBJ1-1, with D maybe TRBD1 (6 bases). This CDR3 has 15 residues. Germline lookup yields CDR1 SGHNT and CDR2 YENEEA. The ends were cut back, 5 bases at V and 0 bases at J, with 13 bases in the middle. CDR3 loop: CASSAGGGMNTEAFF. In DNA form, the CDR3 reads TGTGCCAGCAGCGCCGGGGGGGGCATGAACACTGAAGCTTTCTTT.

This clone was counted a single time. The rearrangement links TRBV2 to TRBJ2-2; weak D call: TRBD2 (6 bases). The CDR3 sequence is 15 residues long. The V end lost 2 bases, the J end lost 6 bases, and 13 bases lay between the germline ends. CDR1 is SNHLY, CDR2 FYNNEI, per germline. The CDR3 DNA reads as TGTGCCAGCAGTGAATGGGCTAGCGACGCCGGGGAGCTGTTTTTT. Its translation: CASSEWASDAGELFF. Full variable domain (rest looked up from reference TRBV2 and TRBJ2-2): EPEVTQTPSHQVTQMGQEVILRCVPISNHLYFYWYRQILGQKVEFLVSFYNNEISEKSEIFDDQFSVERPDGSNFTLKIRSTKLEDSAMYFCASSEWASDAGELFFGEGSRLTVL.

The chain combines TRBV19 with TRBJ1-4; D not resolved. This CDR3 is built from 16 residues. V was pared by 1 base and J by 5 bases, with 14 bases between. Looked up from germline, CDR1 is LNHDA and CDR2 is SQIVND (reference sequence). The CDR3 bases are TGTGCCAGTAGTATAGGGGCGCAGGCCCTAAATGAAAAACTGTTTTTT. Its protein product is CASSIGAQALNEKLFF.

The CDR3 DNA reads TGTGCCAGCAGTGATGCGGGGACAGGGTCGTACGAGCAGTACTTC. Residues: CASSDAGTGSYEQYF. The chain employs TRBV6-1 and TRBJ2-7, with 9 bases that match TRBD1. Germline V gene data show CDR1 as MNHNS and CDR2 as SASEGT. This CDR3 is 15 amino acids long. The trim removed 3 bases at V and 4 bases at J, leaving 7 bases unmatched.

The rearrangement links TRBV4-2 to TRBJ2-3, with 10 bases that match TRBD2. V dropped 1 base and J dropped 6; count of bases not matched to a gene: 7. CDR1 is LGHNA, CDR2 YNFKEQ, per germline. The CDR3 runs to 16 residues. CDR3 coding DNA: TGTGCCAGCAGCCAAGTGAGAGCGGGAGGGCCCGATACGCAGTATTTT. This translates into CASSQVRAGGPDTQYF.